This T cell receptor (beta chain) was captured by sequencing in a study of blood T cell repertoires in COVID-19. Study information: PBMCs, B-cell-depleted T cells, or T cells were the source of the cDNA or gDNA that made up the material.

Sequencing used immunoSEQ multiplex PCR; TCRdb keeps in-frame clones, though not all of them. The sample holds nearly 80,000 clones, approximately 82% seen once. This clone has a handful of counts. Germline loops: CDR1 LGHDT, CDR2 YNNKEL (reference sequence). The CDR3 runs to 13 residues. V was cut by 2 bases and J by 1 base, with 3 bases left in between. This receptor was identified in a woman in her 70s with acute or convalescent COVID-19. The sequenced sample was peripheral blood. The chain combines TRBV3-1 (or the pseudogene TRBV3-2) with TRBJ1-5, with D uncertain. The CDR3 sequence: CASSQRSNQPQHF. In DNA form, the CDR3 reads TGTGCCAGCAGCCAACGGAGCAATCAGCCCCAGCATTTT.